What follows are 6 T cell receptor beta chains derived from one specimen sequenced in a study of blood T cells in healthy people across ages. The authors ran a second PCR of roughly 6 to 12 cycles using a sample-barcoded 5' primer and a J-beta primer mix. One entry per CDR3 protein results from TCRdb running MiXCR on the 5' RACE reads. The sample has fewer than 2 million distinct CDR3 sequences; approximately 40% are singletons. Sequencing input: blood. Receptor source: a human donor in good health.

The CDR3 region has the DNA TGCAGCGCCCAAGGGGCAGGATATGGCTACACCTTC. Its translation is CSAQGAGYGYTF. The J gene is TRBJ1-2, the V gene TRBV29-1, with D perhaps matching TRBD1 (5 bases). V dropped 7 bases and J dropped 5 bases, with 14 bases sitting between them. Germline assignment: CDR1 SQVTM and CDR2 ANQGSEA. The CDR3 length is 12 residues.

This clonotype occurred a few times. The chain recombines TRBV4-2 with TRBJ2-2, with D perhaps TRBD1 or TRBD2 (5 bases each). The V end was cut by 0 bases, the J end by 3 bases, with 14 bases between. This CDR3 has 17 residues. Germline V gene data show CDR1 as LGHNA and CDR2 as YNFKEQ. DNA of the CDR3: TGTGCCAGCAGCCAAGATGTTTGGGACCCTTACACCGGGGAGCTGTTTTTT. It encodes CASSQDVWDPYTGELFF.

This clonotype was picked up a small number of times. The chain has TRBV7-2 and TRBJ2-7, with 8 bases aligning to TRBD1. Germline V CDR1 and CDR2: SGHTA, FQGNSA. V gave up 5 bases and J gave up 3 bases; unmatched junction bases: 6. This CDR3 region has 14 residues. For the CDR3, the DNA is TGTGCCAGCAGCGGACAGGGCTACAACTACGAGCAGTACTTC. This encodes CASSGQGYNYEQYF.

This clonotype was counted many times. The chain recombines TRBV12-3 or TRBV12-4 with TRBJ2-7; D gene ambiguous. The CDR3 totals 16 residues. V lost 2 bases and J lost 6, with 20 bases in between. CDR3 bases: TGTGCCAGCAGTTTAATTTCGCCACGGGCCGGCGGCGAGCAGTACTTC. The encoded protein is CASSLISPRAGGEQYF.

The V gene is TRBV6-2 or TRBV6-3, the J gene TRBJ1-2, with D unresolved. Germline CDR1 reads MNHEY; CDR2 reads SVGEGT. This CDR3 is built from 13 residues. The V gene lost 6 bases and the J gene lost 0 bases, with 8 bases spanning the gap. CDR3 nucleotide sequence: TGTGCCAGCAGGAGGCCGACTAACTATGGCTACACCTTC. Residues: CASRRPTNYGYTF.

This clonotype has more than one count but fewer than ten. This sequence joins TRBV20-1 and TRBJ2-1; 10 bases are shared with TRBD2. In germline, CDR1 is DFQATT, CDR2 SNEGSKA (reference sequence). The CDR3 consists of 13 residues. The DNA of the CDR3 is TGCAGCGGAGCGGGGGGGCCTTGGAATGAGCAGTTCTTC. This sequence encodes CSGAGGPWNEQFF.